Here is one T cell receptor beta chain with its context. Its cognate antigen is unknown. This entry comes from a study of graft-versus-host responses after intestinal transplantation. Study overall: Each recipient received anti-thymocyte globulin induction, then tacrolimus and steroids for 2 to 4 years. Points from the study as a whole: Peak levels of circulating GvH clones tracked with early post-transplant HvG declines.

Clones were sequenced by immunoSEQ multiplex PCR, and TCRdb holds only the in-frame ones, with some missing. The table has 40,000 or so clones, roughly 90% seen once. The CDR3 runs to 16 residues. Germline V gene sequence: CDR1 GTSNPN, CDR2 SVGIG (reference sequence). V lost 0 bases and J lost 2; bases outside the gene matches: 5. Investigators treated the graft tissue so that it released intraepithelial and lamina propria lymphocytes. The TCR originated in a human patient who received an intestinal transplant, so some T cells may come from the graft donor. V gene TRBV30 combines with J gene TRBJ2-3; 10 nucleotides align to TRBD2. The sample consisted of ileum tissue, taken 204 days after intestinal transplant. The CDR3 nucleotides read TGTGCCTGGAGTGTGGGCACTAGCGGGGCCACAGATACGCAGTATTTT. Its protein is CAWSVGTSGATDTQYF. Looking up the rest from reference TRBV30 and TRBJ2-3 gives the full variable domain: SQTIHQWPATLVQPVGSPLSLECTVEGTSNPNLYWYRQAAGRGLQLLFYSVGIGQISSEVPQNLSASRPQDRQFILSSKKLLLSDSGFYLCAWSVGTSGATDTQYFGPGTRLTVL.